These 14 T cell receptor beta chains were all obtained from the same sample, sequenced in a study of blood T cell repertoires in COVID-19. Profiled with immunoSEQ multiplex PCR; TCRdb holds only in-frame clones, not every one. The table has more than 300,000 clones, about nine tenths seen once; the top ten hold around 4.6%. The sequencing input was PBMCs or T cells enriched from blood (not recorded which). All receptors derive from a man aged 30-40 years who had recovered from COVID-19.

The chain recombines TRBV5-1 with TRBJ1-1, with 12 bases identical to TRBD1. J gave up 1 base and V 5 bases, and 6 bases lay outside the gene matches. CDR3 length: 16 amino acids. From germline, CDR1 is SGHRS and CDR2 YFSETQ. The CDR3: CASRDGTGGPNTEAFF. In DNA form, the CDR3 reads TGCGCCAGCAGAGATGGGACAGGGGGCCCGAACACTGAAGCTTTCTTT. Supplemented by reference TRBV5-1 and TRBJ1-1, the full variable domain reads KAGVTQTPRYLIKTRGQQVTLSCSPISGHRSVSWYQQTPGQGLQFLFEYFSETQRNKGNFPGRFSGRQFSNSRSEMNVSTLELGDSALYLCASRDGTGGPNTEAFFGQGTRLTVV.

The gene calls are TRBV5-1 and TRBJ1-1; 10 bases match TRBD1. Germline V gene lookup returns CDR1 SGHRS and CDR2 YFSETQ. This CDR3 is built from 15 residues. V was pared by 0 bases and J by 2 bases, with 1 base of the junction left unmatched. CDR3 nucleotides: TGCGCCAGCAGCTTGGCGACAGGGGGCAACACTGAAGCTTTCTTT. Amino acid sequence: CASSLATGGNTEAFF.

The V gene is TRBV2, the J gene TRBJ2-7, with D possibly being TRBD1 (6 bases). Trimming cost V 11 bases and J 4 bases, with 21 bases left between them. The CDR3 is 14 amino acids. Germline V gene lookup returns CDR1 SNHLY and CDR2 FYNNEI. CDR3: CAGTRARGRYEQYF. Here the CDR3 DNA reads TGTGCCGGAACCCGGGCCAGGGGCAGGTACGAGCAGTACTTC.

V gene TRBV7-8 combines with J gene TRBJ2-1; D call uncertain. V lost 1 base and J lost 5, with 6 bases in between. Germline CDR1 is SGHVS and CDR2 is FQNEAQ. The CDR3 sequence is 13 residues long. The CDR3 DNA follows: TGTGCCAGCAGCTTAGACGGAGACAATGAGCAGTTCTTC. Protein sequence: CASSLDGDNEQFF.

This clone was seen only once. The V gene is TRBV10-1, the J gene TRBJ2-5; 9 bases match TRBD1. Germline assignment: CDR1 WNHNN and CDR2 SYGVQD (reference sequence). The CDR3 runs 14 residues. Germline trimming cut 6 bases from V and 7 bases from J; bases unmatched to any gene: 9. CDR3 nucleotide sequence: TGCGCCAGCAGCCCGACAGGGGGAGGCGGGACCCAGTACTTC. This codes for CASSPTGGGGTQYF.

V and J are TRBV15 and TRBJ2-2; D might be TRBD1 (5 bases). Germline-derived CDR1 and CDR2 are LNHNV and YYDKDF (reference sequence). CDR3 length: 15 residues. V lost 1 base, J lost 3 bases, and 9 bases lay in between. This CDR3 is CATSRVPGYTGELFF. The CDR3, as DNA: TGTGCCACCAGCAGAGTACCAGGGTACACCGGGGAGCTGTTTTTT. The full variable domain, with the rest looked up from reference TRBV15 and TRBJ2-2, is DAMVIQNPRYQVTQFGKPVTLSCSQTLNHNVMYWYQQKSSQAPKLLFHYYDKDFNNEADTPDNFQSRRPNTSFCFLDIRSPGLGDTAMYLCATSRVPGYTGELFFGEGSRLTVL.

This clone appeared a single time. The chain combines TRBV19 with TRBJ2-3, with D perhaps matching TRBD1 (7 bases). This CDR3 has 17 amino acids. Germline lookup yields CDR1 LNHDA and CDR2 SQIVND (reference sequence). The germline V and J ends were trimmed by 3 bases and 3 bases, with 19 bases remaining between them. CDR3 nucleotide sequence: TGTGCCAGTAGTATGGGGGGACACAGGGGCGAGACAGATACGCAGTATTTT. As protein: CASSMGGHRGETDTQYF.

The gene calls are TRBV11-2 and TRBJ1-2; TRBD1 is a possible D gene (5 bases). Germline CDR1 is SGHAT and CDR2 is FQNNGV. The CDR3 is 13 residues long. The V end was cut by 0 bases, the J end by 7 bases, with 9 bases between. CDR3 sequence reads: CASSLEGLGGYTF. The DNA of the CDR3 is TGTGCCAGCAGCTTAGAGGGGCTTGGTGGCTACACCTTC.

The rearrangement uses TRBV27 and TRBJ1-1, with D hard to call. CDR3 length equals 15 residues. The germline V and J ends were trimmed by 7 bases and 0 bases, with 15 bases remaining between them. Germline CDR1 is MNHEY and CDR2 is SMNVEV (reference sequence). The CDR3 DNA follows: TGTGCCAGCACCCCAATAAGCACCATGAACACTGAAGCTTTCTTT. This encodes CASTPISTMNTEAFF.

This sequence joins TRBV19 and TRBJ1-1; 7 nucleotides align to TRBD1. The CDR3 consists of 15 residues. Germline CDR1 and CDR2: LNHDA and SQIVND (reference sequence). Trimming removed 5 bases from V and 2 bases from J; junction bases left unmatched: 8. CDR3 DNA: TGTGCCAGTAGTCCTTGGGACAGAACCAACACTGAAGCTTTCTTT. This translates into CASSPWDRTNTEAFF.

V gene TRBV9 combines with J gene TRBJ1-6; D possibly corresponds to TRBD1 (6 bases). The germline V and J ends were trimmed by 6 bases and 5 bases, with 12 bases remaining between them. Germline CDR1 and CDR2: SGDLS and YYNGEE. This CDR3 is 14 amino acids long. The CDR3 protein is CASMPGTHNSPLHF. CDR3 DNA sequence: TGTGCCAGCATGCCCGGGACACATAATTCACCCCTCCACTTT. Full variable domain (outside the CDR3, taken from reference TRBV9 and TRBJ1-6): DSGVTQTPKHLITATGQRVTLRCSPRSGDLSVYWYQQSLDQGLQFLIQYYNGEERAKGNILERFSAQQFPDLHSELNLSSLELGDSALYFCASMPGTHNSPLHFGNGTRLTVT.

This clone appeared once. The chain has TRBV6-5 and TRBJ1-5; D is ambiguous. CDR3 length: 12 amino acids. CDR1 and CDR2 (germline): MNHEY, SVGAGI. V was shortened by 3 bases and J by 6 bases, with 6 bases between the two germline ends. The CDR3 region has the DNA TGTGCCAGCAGTTATGGGAGTCAGCCCCAGCATTTT. Its protein is CASSYGSQPQHF.

This clone was seen just once. The gene calls are TRBV28 and TRBJ1-2; TRBD1 might be the D (6 bases). The length of the CDR3 is 11 residues. Germline CDR1 reads MDHEN; CDR2 reads SYDVKM. CDR3 sequence reads: CGAGTSYGYTF. The CDR3 coding sequence is TGTGGCGCCGGGACAAGCTATGGCTACACCTTC.

This clone was counted a few times. The V call is TRBV19, the J call TRBJ1-3, with D uncertain. Deletions cut 4 bases from V and 0 bases from J, with 7 bases between. The CDR3 spans 14 residues. Germline CDR1 LNHDA, CDR2 SQIVND (reference sequence). DNA for the CDR3: TGTGCCAGTAGTAGAGGCAGCTCTGGAAACACCATATATTTT. Amino acid sequence: CASSRGSSGNTIYF.